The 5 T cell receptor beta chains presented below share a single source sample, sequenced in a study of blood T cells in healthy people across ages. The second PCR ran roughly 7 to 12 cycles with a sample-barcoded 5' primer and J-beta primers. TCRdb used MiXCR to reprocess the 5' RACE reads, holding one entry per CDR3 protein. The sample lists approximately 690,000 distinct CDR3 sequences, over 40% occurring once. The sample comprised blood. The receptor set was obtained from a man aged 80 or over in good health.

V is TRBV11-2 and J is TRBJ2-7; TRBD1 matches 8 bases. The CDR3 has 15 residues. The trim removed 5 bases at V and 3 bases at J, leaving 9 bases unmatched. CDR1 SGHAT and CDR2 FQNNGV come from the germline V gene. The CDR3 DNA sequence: TGTGCCAGCAGCATTGGCGGACAGGGTGGCTACGAGCAGTACTTC. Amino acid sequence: CASSIGGQGGYEQYF.

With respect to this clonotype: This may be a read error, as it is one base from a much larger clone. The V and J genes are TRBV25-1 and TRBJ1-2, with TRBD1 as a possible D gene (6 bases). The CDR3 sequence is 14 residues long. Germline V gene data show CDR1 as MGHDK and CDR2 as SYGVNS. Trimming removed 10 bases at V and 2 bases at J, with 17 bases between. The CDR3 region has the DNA TGTGCCAACAGAAAGACAGGAGAGAACTATGGCTACACCTTC. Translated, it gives CANRKTGENYGYTF.

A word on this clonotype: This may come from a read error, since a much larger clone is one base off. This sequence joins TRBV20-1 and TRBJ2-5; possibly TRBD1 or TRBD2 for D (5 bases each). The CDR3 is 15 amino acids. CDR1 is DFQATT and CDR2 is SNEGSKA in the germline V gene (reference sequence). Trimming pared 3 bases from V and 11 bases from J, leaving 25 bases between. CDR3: CSARRGAMSAYQQYF. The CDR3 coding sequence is TGCAGTGCTAGGAGAGGGGCGATGAGTGCCTACCAGCAGTACTTC.

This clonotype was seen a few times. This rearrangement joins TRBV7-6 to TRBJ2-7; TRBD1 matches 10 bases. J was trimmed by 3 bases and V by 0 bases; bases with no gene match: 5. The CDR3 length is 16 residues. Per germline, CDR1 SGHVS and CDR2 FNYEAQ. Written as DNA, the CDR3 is TGTGCCAGCAGCTTAGCGCCAGGACAGGGGGGCTACGAGCAGTACTTC. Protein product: CASSLAPGQGGYEQYF.

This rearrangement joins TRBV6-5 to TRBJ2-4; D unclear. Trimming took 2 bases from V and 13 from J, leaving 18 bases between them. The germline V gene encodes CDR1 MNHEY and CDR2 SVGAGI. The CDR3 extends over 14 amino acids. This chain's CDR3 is CASSYQDYPREQYF. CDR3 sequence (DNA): TGTGCCAGCAGTTACCAGGATTACCCACGAGAGCAGTACTTC.